Each of the 17 T cell receptor beta chains below was sequenced from the same sample in a study of low-dose radiotherapy and immunotherapy resistance in tumors. Time point denoted: after trial treatment. Stated treatment: LDRT plus nivolumab, ipilimumab, low-dose cyclophosphamide and aspirin (RACIN trial). Covering alpha and beta chains, TRAV- and TRBV-specific primers were used for the first-strand cDNA. TCR amplification ran approximately 20 PCR cycles using constant-region and V-primer adapter primers. TCRdb reprocessed the reads via MiXCR and lists one record per CDR3 protein. The sample has around 60,000 distinct CDR3 sequences, about a quarter seen once; the top ten hold 6.5% to 7%. The source was PBMCs, collected after low-dose radiotherapy plus immunotherapy. The origin of the receptors is a male donor with prostate cancer.

This clonotype was observed many times. Relative to the germline gene, one junction end is altered; a read error may explain this. The J gene is TRBJ1-2, the V gene TRBV11-2; no definite D call. Per germline, CDR1 SGHAT and CDR2 FQNNGV. This CDR3 spans 11 amino acids. This CDR3 is CASSREGGYTF. The CDR3, as DNA: TGCGCCAGCAGCCGAGAAGGGGGCTACACCTTC.

Worth noting for this clonotype: It is likely a read error: a sequence one base away is far more abundant. V gene TRBV11-2 combines with J gene TRBJ2-5; 11 bases agree with TRBD2. The J call is uncertain, as TRBJ2-1 better fits the DNA end. The CDR3 is 16 amino acids. Germline values: CDR1 SGHAT, CDR2 FQNNGV. The CDR3 nucleotides read TGTGCCAGCAGCACGCCGGGACTAGCGGCCTCCTACGAGCAGTTCTTC. Translating it yields CASSTPGLAASYEQFF.

This clonotype was detected only once. A far larger clone is a single base away, which makes a read error likely. This is likely a read error, given that the CDR3 carries no conserved phenylalanine or tryptophan at its end. The chain uses TRBV7-6 and TRBJ2-4; possible D gene TRBD1, 6 bases. Trimming shortened V by 0 bases and J by 2 bases, and 8 bases separated the two germline ends. This CDR3 comprises 15 residues. CDR1 is SGHVS and CDR2 is FNYEAQ in the germline V gene. In DNA, the CDR3 is TGTGCCAGCAGCTTAGCGCAGGGGTCCAAAAACATTCAGTACTTA. Translated, it gives CASSLAQGSKNIQYL.

This clonotype was observed at least ten times. The rearrangement links TRBV2 to TRBJ2-1; TRBD2 matches at 7 bases. Germline assignment: CDR1 SNHLY and CDR2 FYNNEI. With V trimmed by 4 bases and J by 6 bases, 6 bases remained unmatched. This CDR3 has 14 amino acids. The CDR3 nucleotides are TGTGCCAGCAGTGGGACTAGACGGGGCAATGAGCAGTTCTTC. Translation: CASSGTRRGNEQFF.

This clonotype was picked up many times. This chain joins TRBV7-8 and TRBJ2-2; 8 bases match TRBD1. The V and J ends lost 4 bases and 4 bases, in that order; junction bases with no gene match: 2. The CDR3 consists of 14 residues. Germline CDR1 is SGHVS and CDR2 is FQNEAQ. In DNA form, the CDR3 reads TGTGCCAGCAGCTCCGACAGGGGCACCGGGGAGCTGTTTTTT. Translating it yields CASSSDRGTGELFF.

This clonotype was seen ten or more times. The chain uses TRBV5-5 and TRBJ2-5, with D perhaps TRBD2 (6 bases). Looked up from germline, CDR1 is SGHKS and CDR2 is YYEKEE (reference sequence). V gave up 5 bases and J gave up 4 bases, with 15 bases separating them. CDR3 size: 14 residues. CDR3 DNA: TGTGCCAGCAGGCGGGGCGGATCCGTAGAGACCCAGTACTTC. It translates to CASRRGGSVETQYF.

This clonotype has a count of ten or more. The genes are TRBV12-3 or TRBV12-4 and TRBJ1-2; 10 nucleotides align to TRBD1. The CDR3 length is 15 residues. With 6 bases clipped from V and 6 bases from J, the junction kept 10 bases outside the gene matches. The CDR3 loop reads CASRPTGQGRDGYTF. The DNA for the CDR3 is TGTGCCAGCAGACCCACGGGACAGGGGAGAGATGGCTACACCTTC.

This clonotype was seen ten or more times. The chain carries TRBV5-1 and TRBJ1-2; the D gene is possibly TRBD1 (5 bases). Per the germline V gene, CDR1 is SGHRS and CDR2 is YFSETQ. The germline V and J ends were trimmed by 0 bases and 8 bases, with 11 bases remaining between them. The length of the CDR3 is 13 residues. In nucleotides, the CDR3 is TGCGCCAGCAGCTTGGCCTCGGGGGACGGCTACACCTTC. Amino acid sequence: CASSLASGDGYTF.

There are many counts of this clonotype. The chain combines TRBV12-3 or TRBV12-4 with TRBJ2-1; no reliable D call. V lost 2 bases and J lost 9, with 23 bases in between. The CDR3 totals 17 residues. DNA of the CDR3: TGTGCCAGCAGTTTACGGAAATCTTCGACACCCCTGGGTGAGCAGTTCTTC. Residues: CASSLRKSSTPLGEQFF.

There are a few counts of this clonotype. The chain uses TRBV5-1 and TRBJ2-7; a possible D gene is TRBD1 (5 bases). Germline CDR1 SGHRS, CDR2 YFSETQ. The CDR3 covers 14 residues. V gave up 6 bases and J gave up 6 bases, with 19 bases separating them. CDR3 sequence: CASNSDGHGFEQYF. CDR3 nucleotide sequence: TGCGCCAGCAATTCGGACGGACACGGTTTCGAGCAGTACTTC.

This clonotype was observed at least ten times. The chain recombines TRBV2 with TRBJ2-7; TRBD1 aligns across 8 bases. The CDR3 contains 12 residues. Losses at the gene ends were 6 bases for V and 7 bases for J; bases not matched to a gene: 5. Germline V gene lookup returns CDR1 SNHLY and CDR2 FYNNEI. CDR3 protein: CASRQGAWEQYF. DNA of the CDR3: TGTGCCAGCAGGCAGGGGGCGTGGGAGCAGTACTTC.

This clonotype was seen repeatedly, ten times or more. This chain uses TRBV5-6 with TRBJ2-3; D may be TRBD1 (5 bases). The ends were cut back, 0 bases at V and 11 bases at J, with 10 bases in the middle. The CDR3 covers 12 residues. Germline V lookup: CDR1 SGHDT, CDR2 YYEEEE. CDR3 sequence: CASSLVTGWQYF. The CDR3 nucleotides are TGTGCCAGCAGCTTGGTTACAGGTTGGCAGTATTTT. Using reference TRBV5-6 and TRBJ2-3 for the parts outside the CDR3, the full variable domain is DAGVTQSPTHLIKTRGQQVTLRCSPKSGHDTVSWYQQALGQGPQFIFQYYEEEERQRGNFPDRFSGHQFPNYSSELNVNALLLGDSALYLCASSLVTGWQYFGPGTRLTVL.

This clonotype appeared many times. The chain links TRBV14 to TRBJ2-7, with 8 bases lining up with TRBD2. The CDR3 totals 14 residues. Germline values: CDR1 SGHDN, CDR2 FVKESK. After removal of 9 bases from V and 0 bases from J, the junction contained 7 bases not matched to a gene. The CDR3 region has the DNA TGTGCCAGTAACCGGGAGGGGAGCTCCTACGAGCAGTACTTC. Translated, it gives CASNREGSSYEQYF. Using reference TRBV14 and TRBJ2-7 for the parts outside the CDR3, the full variable domain is EAGVTQFPSHSVIEKGQTVTLRCDPISGHDNLYWYRRVMGKEIKFLLHFVKESKQDESGMPNNRFLAERTGGTYSTLKVQPAELEDSGVYFCASNREGSSYEQYFGPGTRLTVT.

At least ten counts were recorded for this clonotype. V gene TRBV27 combines with J gene TRBJ2-7; TRBD2 aligns across 9 bases. CDR3 size: 15 residues. Unmatched junction bases numbered 5, after V lost 3 bases and J lost 2 bases. Germline V gives CDR1 MNHEY, CDR2 SMNVEV (reference sequence). The CDR3 DNA follows: TGTGCCAGCAGTTTTGCGGGGGGGCGAGCCTACGAGCAGTACTTC. It is translated as CASSFAGGRAYEQYF.

This clonotype appeared many times. V is TRBV14 and J is TRBJ2-2, with D uncertain. This CDR3 region has 14 residues. Germline CDR1 SGHDN, CDR2 FVKESK. V dropped 1 base and J dropped 5 bases, with 8 bases sitting between them. The CDR3 coding sequence is TGTGCCAGCAGCCAAGTTGCCGGGACCGGGGAGCTGTTTTTT. Translating it yields CASSQVAGTGELFF.

This clonotype was recorded many times. The DNA of the CDR3 is TGCGCCAGCAGCTTGGAACCTGGGGTACCACACGAGCAGTACTTC. Protein sequence: CASSLEPGVPHEQYF. This chain connects TRBV5-1 to TRBJ2-7; D gene unclear. In germline, CDR1 is SGHRS, CDR2 YFSETQ. The CDR3 spans 15 residues. Deletions cut 0 bases from V and 5 bases from J, with 15 bases between.

This clonotype was recorded many times. The DNA of the CDR3 is TGTGCCAGCAGTTACACGGGGGCGGAGGCTCGTTACACCTTC. Its translation: CASSYTGAEARYTF. The chain carries TRBV6-5 and TRBJ1-2, with TRBD1 as a possible D gene (6 bases). Germline values: CDR1 MNHEY, CDR2 SVGAGI. CDR3 length equals 14 residues. Trimming took 2 bases from V and 11 from J, leaving 18 bases between them.